The entry below gives a single TCR beta chain sequence along with its context. The source of the sample is a study of OX40 agonist ivuxolimab in advanced cancers. Assay: immunoSEQ multiplex PCR; the TCRdb copy retains only in-frame clones and omits some. The sample lists 70,000 to 85,000 clones; 94% were seen once. Germline assignment: CDR1 SGHTA and CDR2 FQGTGA. This CDR3 comprises 20 residues. V lost 5 bases and J lost 4, with 29 bases in between. The TCR sequence derives from an adult with an advanced solid tumor such as melanoma, head and neck, liver or kidney cancer. The chain recombines TRBV7-3 with TRBJ2-2, with D perhaps TRBD2 (6 bases). This sample comprised CD4+ or CD8+ T cells sorted from blood, obtained in a trial of the OX40 agonist ivuxolimab. Here the CDR3 reads CASSPTVKITGARGTGELFF. CDR3 DNA: TGTGCCAGCAGCCCGACGGTAAAAATTACAGGCGCGCGGGGCACCGGGGAGCTGTTTTTT.